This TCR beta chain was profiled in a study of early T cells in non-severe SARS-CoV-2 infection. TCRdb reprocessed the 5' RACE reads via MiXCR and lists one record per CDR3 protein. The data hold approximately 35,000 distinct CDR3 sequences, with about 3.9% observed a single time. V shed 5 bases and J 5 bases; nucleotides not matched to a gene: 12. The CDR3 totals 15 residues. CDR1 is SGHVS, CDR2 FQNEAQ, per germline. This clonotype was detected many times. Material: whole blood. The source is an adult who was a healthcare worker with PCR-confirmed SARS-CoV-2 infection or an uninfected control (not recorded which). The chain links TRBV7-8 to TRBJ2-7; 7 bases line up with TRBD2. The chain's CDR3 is CASSLPPRGGNEQYF. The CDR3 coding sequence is TGTGCCAGCAGCCTCCCCCCGCGGGGAGGGAACGAGCAGTACTTC. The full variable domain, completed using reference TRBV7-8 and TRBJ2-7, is GAGVSQSPRYKVAKRGQDVALRCDPISGHVSLFWYQQALGQGPEFLTYFQNEAQLDKSGLPSDRFFAERPEGSVSTLKIQRTQQEDSAVYLCASSLPPRGGNEQYFGPGTRLTVT.